The T cell receptor beta chain under discussion was sequenced for a study of blood T cell repertoires in COVID-19. Study as a whole: Samples came from the United States, Italy and Spain, spanning acute and convalescent COVID-19.

Authors' processing steps: Reference gene primer amplification gave estimated nucleated cell counts. The protocol was immunoSEQ multiplex PCR, while the TCRdb copy is restricted to in-frame clones and leaves out a portion. V and J calls and clone size are those listed in that table; D and trimming were worked out from the DNA. This table has about 220,000 clones, 88% appearing once. In assigning cohorts, the study relied on participant-reported clinical history. Looked up from germline, CDR1 is ENHRY and CDR2 is SYGVKD. The CDR3 runs 14 residues. V lost 7 bases and J 2 bases, leaving 12 bases between the germline ends.

The sample was PBMCs or T cells enriched from blood (not recorded which). This chain uses TRBV10-3 with TRBJ1-3; perhaps TRBD1 as D (6 bases). This sequence originates from a woman between 25 and 40 years old who had recovered from COVID-19. CDR3 region: CAITAGGPGNTIYF. The CDR3 coding sequence is TGTGCCATCACGGCCGGGGGGCCTGGAAACACCATATATTTT.